Each of the 21 T cell receptor beta chains below was sequenced from the same sample in a study of CD8 T cells in Susac syndrome. RNA amounts of roughly 0.45 to 1 ug underwent reverse transcription with random hexamers. TCRdb re-called the immunoSEQ multiplex PCR reads with MiXCR, one entry per CDR3 protein. The table lists some 130,000 distinct CDR3 sequences, roughly 96% of them singletons, with roughly 0.12% in the top ten. The sample was CD4+ T cells from PBMCs. These TCRs come from a human donor in good health.

The chain uses TRBV29-1 and TRBJ2-1, with a weak D call TRBD1 (5 bases). V lost 0 bases and J 7 bases, leaving 13 bases between the germline ends. CDR1 is SQVTM and CDR2 is ANQGSEA in the germline V gene. This CDR3 contains 14 residues. The chain's CDR3 is CSVEDHRPPNEQFF. The DNA of the CDR3 is TGCAGCGTTGAAGATCACAGGCCCCCTAATGAGCAGTTCTTC.

The J gene is TRBJ2-5, the V gene TRBV28; unclear D gene. Per the germline V gene, CDR1 is MDHEN and CDR2 is SYDVKM. CDR3 size: 12 residues. Between the trimmed V and J ends, which lost 7 bases and 5 bases, there was a span of 11 bases. The CDR3 protein is CASTQPPETQYF. The CDR3 nucleotides are TGTGCCAGCACCCAACCTCCTGAGACCCAGTACTTC.

The table lists this clonotype with a few counts. The chain combines TRBV11-1 with TRBJ2-3; D is unresolved. Trimming pared 3 bases from V and 2 bases from J, leaving 9 bases between. CDR3 length: 14 residues. Germline CDR1 and CDR2: SGHAT and FQDESV (reference sequence). The DNA for the CDR3 is TGTGCCAGCAGCTTTACTGGGTACACAGATACGCAGTATTTT. This encodes CASSFTGYTDTQYF.

The chain links TRBV29-1 to TRBJ2-3; possibly TRBD2 for D (5 bases). The germline V and J ends were trimmed by 5 bases and 4 bases, with 10 bases remaining between them. The CDR3 length is 12 residues. Germline V gene data show CDR1 as SQVTM and CDR2 as ANQGSEA. The CDR3 bases are TGCAGCGTTACCGAGGGCTCAGATACGCAGTATTTT. Its protein product is CSVTEGSDTQYF.

The gene calls are TRBV23-1 and TRBJ2-5; the D gene is possibly TRBD1 (6 bases). TRBV23-1 is filed as an ORF, its function uncertain. Trimming took off 3 bases at V and 0 bases at J, with 11 bases between the two ends. This CDR3 contains 15 residues. CDR3 residues: CASSQNHRDQETQYF. The CDR3 DNA follows: TGCGCCAGCAGTCAGAATCACAGGGACCAAGAGACCCAGTACTTC.

The rearrangement uses TRBV5-1 and TRBJ2-7; 10 bases agree with TRBD2. CDR1 and CDR2 from the germline V gene are SGHRS and YFSETQ. The CDR3 has 16 amino acids. J gave up 0 bases and V 4 bases, and 7 bases lay outside the gene matches. Written as DNA, the CDR3 is TGCGCCAGCAGCCCCGGACTAGCGGAGAGCTCCTACGAGCAGTACTTC. Protein sequence: CASSPGLAESSYEQYF.

The rearrangement joins TRBV29-1 to TRBJ1-3; D remains unclear. Deletions cut 7 bases from V and 0 bases from J, with 22 bases between. Germline assignment: CDR1 SQVTM and CDR2 ANQGSEA. The CDR3 has 17 amino acids. Written as DNA, the CDR3 is TGCAGCGCCCAGAAGGACGGGTCGCCAAGCTCTGGAAACACCATATATTTT. It is translated as CSAQKDGSPSSGNTIYF.

The chain links TRBV3-1 to TRBJ2-1; TRBD2 matches at 8 bases. In germline, CDR1 is LGHDT, CDR2 YNNKEL (reference sequence). The CDR3 loop spans 16 amino acids. Trimming cost V 1 base and J 6 bases; bases outside gene matches: 8. The CDR3 region is CASSQAISGKGNEQFF. The DNA of the CDR3 is TGTGCCAGCAGCCAAGCCATTAGCGGGAAAGGCAATGAGCAGTTCTTC.

This clonotype was seen just once. V is TRBV24-1 and J is TRBJ2-1; 7 bases are shared with TRBD2. Germline CDR1 KGHDR, CDR2 SFDVKD. This CDR3 region has 16 residues. J was trimmed by 4 bases and V by 5 bases; bases with no gene match: 10. In DNA, the CDR3 is TGTGCCACCAGTGCCCCCCAGCTAGCGGCTTACAATGAGCAGTTCTTC. Translation gives CATSAPQLAAYNEQFF.

This chain joins TRBV5-1 and TRBJ2-7; D assignment may be TRBD1 or TRBD2 (5 bases each). Trimming stripped 4 bases from V and 1 base from J, with 12 bases between. The length of the CDR3 is 14 residues. CDR1 and CDR2 (germline): SGHRS, YFSETQ. The CDR3 DNA reads as TGCGCCAGCAGCCCAGGAGGACATTCCTACGAGCAGTACTTC. Residues: CASSPGGHSYEQYF.

CDR3 nucleotide sequence: TGTGCCAGCAGTTTAGTGGGGGCGCAGGCCCAGCATTTT. Encoded protein: CASSLVGAQAQHF. The chain has TRBV6-6 and TRBJ1-5, with D perhaps TRBD1 (6 bases). Germline assignment: CDR1 MNHNY and CDR2 SVGAGI (reference sequence). The CDR3 covers 13 residues. The V end was cut by 4 bases, the J end by 11 bases, with 15 bases between.

In this sample, this clonotype turned up once. This rearrangement joins TRBV2 to TRBJ1-1; the D is unclear. V was shortened by 5 bases and J by 1 base, with 8 bases between the two germline ends. CDR1 and CDR2 (germline): SNHLY, FYNNEI. This CDR3 is 13 amino acids long. The CDR3 DNA reads TGTGCCAGCAGTAAGGGCCCGAACACTGAAGCTTTCTTT. Residues: CASSKGPNTEAFF.

The gene calls are TRBV3-1 and TRBJ2-4; D is ambiguous. The CDR3 totals 15 residues. Per the germline V gene, CDR1 is LGHDT and CDR2 is YNNKEL (reference sequence). The V end was cut by 0 bases, the J end by 0 bases, with 6 bases between. The CDR3 region is CASSQEHLAKNIQYF. DNA of the CDR3: TGTGCCAGCAGCCAAGAACACCTAGCCAAAAACATTCAGTACTTC. Using reference TRBV3-1 and TRBJ2-4 for the parts outside the CDR3, the full variable domain is DTAVSQTPKYLVTQMGNDKSIKCEQNLGHDTMYWYKQDSKKFLKIMFSYNNKELIINETVPNRFSPKSPDKAHLNLHINSLELGDSAVYFCASSQEHLAKNIQYFGAGTRLSVL.

The chain couples TRBV3-1 to TRBJ1-5; D ambiguous. Germline-derived CDR1 and CDR2 are LGHDT and YNNKEL (reference sequence). Deletions cut 5 bases from V and 4 bases from J, with 12 bases between. The CDR3 length is 14 residues. CDR3: CASSIWGGNQPQHF. The CDR3 nucleotides read TGTGCCAGCAGCATTTGGGGAGGGAATCAGCCCCAGCATTTT.

The chain couples TRBV12-3 or TRBV12-4 to TRBJ2-7, with 10 bases that match TRBD1. The CDR3 is 13 amino acids. The trim removed 2 bases at V and 6 bases at J, leaving 1 base unmatched. The CDR3 sequence is CASSLWDRGEQYF. As DNA, the CDR3 is TGTGCCAGCAGTTTATGGGACAGGGGCGAGCAGTACTTC.

This chain uses TRBV5-1 with TRBJ2-5, with D perhaps matching TRBD2 (6 bases). Deletions cut 0 bases from V and 4 bases from J, with 10 bases between. In germline, CDR1 is SGHRS, CDR2 YFSETQ. This CDR3 region has 14 residues. DNA for the CDR3: TGCGCCAGCAGCTTGGAGGGAGCGGGAGAGACCCAGTACTTC. Its translation: CASSLEGAGETQYF.

This chain joins TRBV28 and TRBJ2-7; D gene ambiguous. CDR1 and CDR2 from the germline V gene are MDHEN and SYDVKM. The CDR3 covers 14 residues. Trimming stripped 8 bases from V and 2 bases from J, with 16 bases between. Written as DNA, the CDR3 is TGTGCCAGCCTTGCCCGGTCCCAGCCCTACGAGCAGTACTTC. It specifies CASLARSQPYEQYF.

This chain connects TRBV29-1 to TRBJ2-5, with TRBD2 as a possible D gene (6 bases). V lost 7 bases, J lost 5 bases, and 17 bases lay in between. There are 13 residues in the CDR3. CDR1 and CDR2 (germline): SQVTM, ANQGSEA. CDR3 nucleotides: TGCAGCGGGGGCTGGGGGGTATGGGAGACCCAGTACTTC. Amino acids: CSGGWGVWETQYF. Full variable domain (outside the CDR3, taken from reference TRBV29-1 and TRBJ2-5): SAVISQKPSRDICQRGTSLTIQCQVDSQVTMMFWYRQQPGQSLTLIATANQGSEATYESGFVIDKFPISRPNLTFSTLTVSNMSPEDSSIYLCSGGWGVWETQYFGPGTRLLVL.

The chain carries TRBV29-1 and TRBJ2-4; a weak D match, TRBD2 (7 bases). The CDR3 extends over 12 amino acids. Trimming shortened V by 7 bases and J by 6 bases, and 13 bases separated the two germline ends. Per germline, CDR1 SQVTM and CDR2 ANQGSEA. Here the CDR3 reads CSGGGGSNIQYF. In DNA, the CDR3 is TGCAGCGGAGGGGGGGGGTCAAACATTCAGTACTTC.

The CDR3 region has the DNA TGTGCCAGCAGCCTTTTCGGGACTAGCGGGAGCAATGAGCAGTTCTTC. This translates into CASSLFGTSGSNEQFF. The genes are TRBV3-1 and TRBJ2-1; the match to TRBD2 covers 14 bases. V dropped 4 bases and J dropped 6; count of bases not matched to a gene: 5. The CDR3 is made up of 16 amino acids. Germline assignment: CDR1 LGHDT and CDR2 YNNKEL (reference sequence).

This rearrangement joins TRBV2 to TRBJ1-1; no definite D call. The CDR3 covers 12 residues. V was cut by 5 bases and J by 0 bases, with 4 bases left in between. Germline loops: CDR1 SNHLY, CDR2 FYNNEI. DNA of the CDR3: TGTGCCAGCAGTACTATGAACACTGAAGCTTTCTTT. Its protein product is CASSTMNTEAFF.